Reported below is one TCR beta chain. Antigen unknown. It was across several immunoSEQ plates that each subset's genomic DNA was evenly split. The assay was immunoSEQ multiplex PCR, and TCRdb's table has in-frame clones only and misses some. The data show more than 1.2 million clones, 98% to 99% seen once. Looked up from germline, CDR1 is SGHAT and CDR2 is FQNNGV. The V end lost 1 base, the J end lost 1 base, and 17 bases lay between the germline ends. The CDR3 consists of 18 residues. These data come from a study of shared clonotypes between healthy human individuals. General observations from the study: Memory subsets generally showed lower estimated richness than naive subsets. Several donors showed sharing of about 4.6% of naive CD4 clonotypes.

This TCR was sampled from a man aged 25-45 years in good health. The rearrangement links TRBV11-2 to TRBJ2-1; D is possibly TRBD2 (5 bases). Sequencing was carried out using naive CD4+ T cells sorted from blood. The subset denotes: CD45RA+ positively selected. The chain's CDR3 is CASSLGSWGVPSYNEQFF. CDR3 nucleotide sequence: TGTGCCAGCAGCTTAGGCTCGTGGGGAGTACCGTCCTACAATGAGCAGTTCTTC.